Shown below are 7 T cell receptor beta chains from a single sample sequenced in a study of Tregs in tolerant kidney transplant recipients. Recipients received nonmyeloablative bone marrow transplants from related graft donors, with transient mixed chimerism. Profiled with immunoSEQ multiplex PCR; TCRdb holds only in-frame clones, not every one. Of approximately 50,000 clones listed, about 89% are singletons. Specimen: CD8+ T cells from blood (PBMCs), collected 24 months after the transplant. The source of these receptors is a human patient who received a combined kidney and bone marrow transplant. These T cells may partly come from the graft donor.

CDR3: CASSLEPGQGWETQYF. Written as DNA, the CDR3 is TGTGCCAGCAGCCTCGAACCGGGACAGGGTTGGGAGACCCAGTACTTC. The chain is built from TRBV7-9 and TRBJ2-5, with 9 bases identical to TRBD1. V lost 5 bases to trimming and J lost 5 bases; unmatched junction nucleotides: 12. CDR3 length: 16 residues. Looked up from germline, CDR1 is SEHNR and CDR2 is FQNEAQ (reference sequence).

This rearrangement joins TRBV5-4 to TRBJ2-7; D not resolved. CDR3 length equals 13 residues. Deletions cut 2 bases from V and 1 base from J, with 7 bases between. From germline, CDR1 is SGHNT and CDR2 YYREEE (reference sequence). CDR3 coding DNA: TGTGCCAGCAGCTTTGGGCATTCCTACGAGCAGTACTTC. Translated: CASSFGHSYEQYF.

The chain links TRBV5-1 to TRBJ2-7; D remains unclear. Trimming left V 0 bases short and J 7 bases short, with 5 bases between. The germline V gene encodes CDR1 SGHRS and CDR2 YFSETQ. CDR3 size: 11 residues. This CDR3 is CASSLDREQYF. The CDR3 region has the DNA TGCGCCAGCAGCTTGGACCGGGAGCAGTACTTC.

Note on this clone: Other DNA variants within this sample encode the same CDR3. The chain couples TRBV13 to TRBJ2-7; perhaps TRBD2 as D (5 bases). Trimming pared 5 bases from V and 5 bases from J, leaving 13 bases between. This CDR3 has 13 amino acids. Germline V gene data show CDR1 as PRHDT and CDR2 as FYEKMQ (reference sequence). The CDR3 reads CASSLGRGHEQYF. The CDR3 nucleotides are TGTGCCAGCAGCCTCGGACGCGGGCACGAGCAGTACTTC.

J is TRBJ2-1 and V is TRBV25-1, with D uncertain. This CDR3 is built from 11 residues. Germline V lookup: CDR1 MGHDK, CDR2 SYGVNS. V lost 7 bases, J lost 6 bases, and 7 bases lay in between. The CDR3 sequence is CASNHFNEQFF. The CDR3 nucleotides are TGTGCCAGCAATCATTTCAATGAGCAGTTCTTC.

The rearrangement links TRBV11-2 to TRBJ2-7; D is ambiguous. From germline, CDR1 is SGHAT and CDR2 FQNNGV. V was clipped by 2 bases and J by 4 bases, with 15 bases between them. This CDR3 is built from 15 residues. The CDR3 DNA sequence: TGTGCCAGCAGCTTAATTCAGGCCCCATCTTACGAGCAGTACTTC. It encodes CASSLIQAPSYEQYF. The whole variable domain, remainder taken from reference TRBV11-2 and TRBJ2-7, is EAGVAQSPRYKIIEKRQSVAFWCNPISGHATLYWYQQILGQGPKLLIQFQNNGVVDDSQLPKDRFSAERLKGVDSTLKIQPAKLEDSAVYLCASSLIQAPSYEQYFGPGTRLTVT.

This sequence joins TRBV9 and TRBJ1-3; 7 bases are shared with TRBD1. CDR1 is SGDLS and CDR2 is YYNGEE in the germline V gene. There are 17 residues in the CDR3. With 0 bases clipped from V and 0 bases from J, the junction kept 6 bases outside the gene matches. The CDR3 bases are TGTGCCAGCAGCGTAGAGGGGACAGTCCGCTCTGGAAACACCATATATTTT. The encoded protein is CASSVEGTVRSGNTIYF. Complete variable domain (other parts from reference TRBV9 and TRBJ1-3): DSGVTQTPKHLITATGQRVTLRCSPRSGDLSVYWYQQSLDQGLQFLIQYYNGEERAKGNILERFSAQQFPDLHSELNLSSLELGDSALYFCASSVEGTVRSGNTIYFGEGSWLTVV.